These 15 T cell receptor beta chains share one sample of origin, sequenced in a study of T cells in Graves' hyperthyroidism and ophthalmopathy. TCR beta CDR3 regions were amplified from RNA. HTBI primers were employed in a first-round RT-PCR of the TCR CDR3. One entry per CDR3 protein, called by TCRdb with MiXCR from the multiplex PCR reads. This sample has hundreds of thousands of distinct CDR3 sequences, with over 35% found just once. The source material was blood. The receptors derive from a man younger than 35 with Graves' hyperthyroidism.

This clonotype was observed a few times. V and J are TRBV7-9 and TRBJ2-5, with 8 bases fitting TRBD2. After removal of 4 bases from V and 5 bases from J, the junction contained 9 bases not matched to a gene. CDR1 and CDR2 from the germline V gene are SEHNR and FQNEAQ (reference sequence). The CDR3 covers 15 residues. The chain's CDR3 is CASSSQRLARETQYF. DNA of the CDR3: TGTGCCAGCAGCTCGCAAAGACTAGCGAGGGAGACCCAGTACTTC.

This clonotype was seen repeatedly, ten times or more. One junction end disagrees with the germline gene, perhaps due to a read error. This chain uses TRBV10-3 with TRBJ2-7, with D unclear. Germline loops: CDR1 ENHRY, CDR2 SYGVKD. There are 12 residues in the CDR3. The CDR3 nucleotides read TGTGCCATCGGTGACCCAGCCTTGGAGCAGTACTTC. Translated, it gives CAIGDPALEQYF.

This chain connects TRBV5-1 to TRBJ1-6; D not certain. Looked up from germline, CDR1 is SGHRS and CDR2 is YFSETQ. The V end was cut by 3 bases, the J end by 8 bases, with 6 bases between. CDR3 length: 12 residues. The CDR3 loop reads CASSSSDSPLHF. CDR3 nucleotide sequence: TGCGCCAGCAGCTCCTCGGATTCACCCCTCCACTTT.

V and J are TRBV7-9 and TRBJ2-7; TRBD1 might be the D (5 bases). Germline V gene sequence: CDR1 SEHNR, CDR2 FQNEAQ (reference sequence). CDR3 size: 14 residues. Deletions cut 5 bases from V and 1 base from J, with 12 bases between. CDR3 loop: CASSLPDKSYEQYF. The CDR3 DNA follows: TGTGCCAGCAGCCTACCGGACAAGTCCTACGAGCAGTACTTC.

The gene calls are TRBV9 and TRBJ1-1; TRBD1 is a possible D gene (5 bases). The CDR3 consists of 15 residues. Trimming removed 4 bases from V and 5 bases from J, with 18 bases in between. In germline, CDR1 is SGDLS, CDR2 YYNGEE. The CDR3 is CASSQVTETLTEAFF. In DNA, the CDR3 is TGTGCCAGCAGCCAAGTGACAGAGACTTTGACTGAAGCTTTCTTT. Full variable domain (remainder filled in from reference TRBV9 and TRBJ1-1): DSGVTQTPKHLITATGQRVTLRCSPRSGDLSVYWYQQSLDQGLQFLIQYYNGEERAKGNILERFSAQQFPDLHSELNLSSLELGDSALYFCASSQVTETLTEAFFGQGTRLTVV.

This chain uses TRBV20-1 with TRBJ1-4; D remains ambiguous. The ends were cut back, 0 bases at V and 6 bases at J, with 11 bases in the middle. Germline V gene lookup returns CDR1 DFQATT and CDR2 SNEGSKA (reference sequence). The CDR3 runs to 14 residues. CDR3 sequence: CSARDTGGDEKLFF. As DNA, the CDR3 is TGCAGTGCTAGAGATACCGGTGGTGATGAAAAACTGTTTTTT.

A note on this clonotype: A much bigger clone sits one base away, suggesting this may be a read error. The genes are TRBV24-1 and TRBJ2-5; 12 nucleotides align to TRBD2. With 11 bases clipped from V and 4 bases from J, the junction kept 10 bases outside the gene matches. The germline V gene encodes CDR1 KGHDR and CDR2 SFDVKD. This CDR3 has 15 amino acids. CDR3 sequence (DNA): TGTGCCAGCGCTACGACTAGCGGGGGAGCAGAGACCCAGTACTTC. As protein: CASATTSGGAETQYF.

There are many counts of this clonotype. V and J are TRBV2 and TRBJ2-7, with TRBD1 identical over 7 bases. Germline V CDR1 and CDR2: SNHLY, FYNNEI. This CDR3 spans 15 amino acids. The V and J ends lost 2 bases and 2 bases, in that order; junction bases with no gene match: 6. DNA of the CDR3: TGTGCCAGCAGTGAACTCGAGGGGGCGACCTACGAGCAGTACTTC. Encoded protein: CASSELEGATYEQYF.

In its sample, this clonotype was seen many times. The chain employs TRBV3-1 and TRBJ2-5; D not resolved. The CDR3 has 11 amino acids. CDR1 and CDR2 (germline): LGHDT, YNNKEL (reference sequence). V lost 2 bases, J lost 4 bases, and 2 bases lay in between. This chain's CDR3 is CASSQRETQYF. DNA for the CDR3: TGTGCCAGCAGCCAAAGAGAGACCCAGTACTTC.

Concerning this clonotype itself: Given a much more abundant clone one base away, this may be a read error. The rearrangement joins TRBV29-1 to TRBJ2-7; the D is unclear. Germline assignment: CDR1 SQVTM and CDR2 ANQGSEA. The CDR3 covers 11 residues. V lost 2 bases to trimming and J lost 6 bases, with 8 bases between them. The CDR3 sequence is CSVELGLEQYF. CDR3 nucleotide sequence: TGCAGCGTTGAACTCGGGCTCGAGCAGTACTTC.

This chain joins TRBV2 and TRBJ1-5; 11 bases agree with TRBD1. The CDR3 consists of 14 residues. Germline assignment: CDR1 SNHLY and CDR2 FYNNEI. Trimming cost V 8 bases and J 7 bases; bases outside gene matches: 7. CDR3 coding DNA: TGTGCCAGCCCTGCGGGACAGGGGGAGCAGCCCCAGCATTTT. This sequence encodes CASPAGQGEQPQHF. Drawing the rest from reference TRBV2 and TRBJ1-5, the complete variable domain is EPEVTQTPSHQVTQMGQEVILRCVPISNHLYFYWYRQILGQKVEFLVSFYNNEISEKSEIFDDQFSVERPDGSNFTLKIRSTKLEDSAMYFCASPAGQGEQPQHFGDGTRLSIL.

CDR3 DNA: TGTGCCAGCAGCCCCCGTGGACTAGCGGGCCAAGAGACCCAGTACTTC. As protein: CASSPRGLAGQETQYF. The chain is built from TRBV7-2 and TRBJ2-5, with 11 positions matching TRBD2. The V gene's germline CDR1 is SGHTA and CDR2 FQGNSA. The CDR3 has 16 amino acids. Trimming cost V 5 bases and J 1 base; bases outside gene matches: 6.

Comment on this clonotype: The junction departs from the called germline gene at one end, perhaps through a read error. The CDR3 loop reads CASSLGRVQSRNQPQHF. In nucleotides, the CDR3 is TGCGCCAGCAGCCTCGGAAGAGTCCAGTCGCGAAATCAGCCCCAGCATTTT. The chain combines TRBV7-8 with TRBJ1-5; D ambiguous. The V gene's germline CDR1 is SGHVS and CDR2 FQNEAQ. The length of the CDR3 is 17 residues.

The chain couples TRBV7-9 to TRBJ2-2; 11 bases line up with TRBD2. V lost 3 bases and J lost 4; bases outside the gene matches: 4. Germline values: CDR1 SEHNR, CDR2 FQNEAQ (reference sequence). The CDR3 covers 16 residues. CDR3 nucleotides: TGTGCCAGCAGCTTCCTAGCGGGAGGCGCCACCGGGGAGCTGTTTTTT. Its protein product is CASSFLAGGATGELFF.

The V gene is TRBV7-6, the J gene TRBJ2-6; no definite D call. Trimming took 5 bases from V and 2 from J, leaving 10 bases between them. CDR1 and CDR2 from the germline V gene are SGHVS and FNYEAQ. CDR3 length equals 15 residues. In DNA form, the CDR3 reads TGTGCCAGCAGCCCGGGTCCAGCTGGGGCCAACGTCCTGACTTTC. Translating it yields CASSPGPAGANVLTF.